This record covers a single T cell receptor beta chain. Its antigen is as yet unknown. This record comes from a study of response to subunit inactivated influenza vaccine. MiXCR was run by TCRdb on the RT-PCR reads, yielding one entry per CDR3 protein. The sample includes about 650,000 distinct CDR3 sequences, around 15% of them seen just once. General study points: Each seasonal influenza vaccination, the authors suggested, recruits few new T cells.

Germline CDR1 SGHTA, CDR2 FQGNSA. CDR3 length: 15 residues. V gave up 1 base and J gave up 2 bases, with 9 bases separating them. Here the sequenced sample was PBMCs from blood, taken less than 15 days before vaccination. The clonotype was recovered from a man aged 45-65 years who received an inactivated influenza vaccine. The rearrangement uses TRBV7-2 and TRBJ2-1; the D is unclear. The CDR3 DNA is TGTGCCAGCAGCTTAGAATCTGGGACCTACAATGAGCAGTTCTTC. Translation gives CASSLESGTYNEQFF.